This TCR beta chain was sequenced during a study of blood T cell repertoires in COVID-19. Study-level information: Acute and convalescent COVID-19 samples came from the United States, Italy and Spain.

Deletions cut 6 bases from V and 0 bases from J, with 3 bases between. The CDR3 has 12 amino acids. Germline-derived CDR1 and CDR2 are ENHRY and SYGVKD. Cohort allocation depended upon clinical history that participants reported. Cohort 3 recovered donors had two negative PCRs, clearance, or symptom resolution. The table came from immunoSEQ multiplex PCR; TCRdb's copy has only in-frame clones and leaves some out. The sample has 300,000 to 350,000 clones; about 88% are singletons. Sequencing was done on a sample of PBMCs or T cells enriched from blood (not recorded which). The sequence came from a woman aged 25 to 39 who had recovered from COVID-19. This chain connects TRBV10-3 to TRBJ1-3; D gene uncertain. CDR3 region: CAIRSSGNTIYF. CDR3 DNA sequence: TGTGCCATCAGGAGCTCTGGAAACACCATATATTTT.